The text below deals with one TCR beta chain. Its cognate antigen is unknown. Generated by immunoSEQ multiplex PCR, the TCRdb table keeps only in-frame clones and is missing some. The sample yields some 97,000 clones, approximately 91% seen once. This specimen belongs to a study of siplizumab effects on memory and regulatory T cells. This CDR3 contains 15 residues. Trimming left V 1 base short and J 0 bases short, with 9 bases between. Germline V gives CDR1 SGHNT, CDR2 YYREEE (reference sequence). Overall study findings and caveats: Alloreactive sequences tracing back to unstimulated CD4+ memory cells fell significantly with siplizumab. Naive T cells seemed more diverse than memory cells; they also seemed major alloresponse contributors.

The clonotype comes from a human donor in good health. Some clones in this sample may be carry-over from other donors' samples. The rearrangement joins TRBV5-4 to TRBJ2-3; D gene ambiguous. Sequenced: CD4+ T cells sorted from blood. The CDR3 loop reads CASSLRQESTDTQYF. DNA of the CDR3: TGTGCCAGCAGCTTGAGGCAGGAGAGCACAGATACGCAGTATTTT. The entire variable domain, with the rest obtained from reference TRBV5-4 and TRBJ2-3, is as follows: ETGVTQSPTHLIKTRGQQVTLRCSSQSGHNTVSWYQQALGQGPQFIFQYYREEENGRGNFPPRFSGLQFPNYSSELNVNALELDDSALYLCASSLRQESTDTQYFGPGTRLTVL.